The 27 T cell receptor beta chains reported below all come from one sample, sequenced in a study of T-cell reconstitution after alpha-beta-depleted transplantation in children (dated by TCRdb to about 2016). Receptor amplification or capture employed PCR. Sequenced using an Illumina HiSeq 2500. TCR libraries were prepared with molecular barcoding, using unique molecular identifiers to normalize TCRbeta repertoire quantification. The public sequencing data were trimmed at Q25 with fastp and processed into clonotypes with MiXCR by TCRdb, which kept only in-frame beta chains. Each CDR3 protein gets just one entry, which takes the most common genes and DNA from the rows behind it. The sample contains hundreds of thousands of distinct CDR3 sequences, roughly 17% of them found a single time. 0.85% to 1.3% of the sample is in the top ten clones. Sequencing used PBMCs from the stem cell graft donor, obtained from the stem cell graft. All receptors derive from a human donor who donated a stem cell graft to a child with acute myeloid leukemia.

This clonotype was counted at least ten times. The gene calls are TRBV20-1 and TRBJ2-4; 8 nucleotides agree with TRBD2. CDR3 length equals 14 residues. The V gene's germline CDR1 is DFQATT and CDR2 SNEGSKA (reference sequence). V shed 0 bases and J 4 bases; nucleotides not matched to a gene: 2. The CDR3 DNA reads TGCAGTGCTAGAGATCCGGGGGGGAAAAACATTCAGTACTTC. Translated, it gives CSARDPGGKNIQYF.

This chain connects TRBV7-9 to TRBJ1-2, with no clear D. V dropped 4 bases and J dropped 5 bases, with 17 bases sitting between them. The CDR3 loop spans 15 amino acids. Germline V CDR1 and CDR2: SEHNR, FQNEAQ (reference sequence). CDR3 DNA sequence: TGTGCCAGCAGCTCCGAAAACAGCAATTTATATGGCTACACCTTC. Its translation is CASSSENSNLYGYTF.

This clonotype was detected a few times. J is TRBJ2-6 and V is TRBV24-1; TRBD2 might be the D (5 bases). Germline V gene data show CDR1 as KGHDR and CDR2 as SFDVKD. With 0 bases removed from V and 7 bases from J, the gap between germline ends came to 15 bases. The CDR3 loop spans 17 amino acids. CDR3 amino acids: CATSDLDGLGGANVLTF. The DNA of the CDR3 is TGTGCCACCAGTGATTTGGACGGGTTAGGAGGAGCCAACGTCCTGACTTTC.

This clonotype was counted at least ten times. V is TRBV20-1 and J is TRBJ1-3; TRBD1 might be the D (6 bases). CDR1 is DFQATT and CDR2 is SNEGSKA in the germline V gene (reference sequence). Trimming pared 5 bases from V and 2 bases from J, leaving 7 bases between. This CDR3 has 12 residues. This chain's CDR3 is CSAYRAGNTIYF. CDR3 nucleotides: TGCAGTGCTTACAGGGCTGGAAACACCATATATTTT.

The chain has TRBV12-3 or TRBV12-4 and TRBJ1-1, with unresolved D. This CDR3 has 14 amino acids. V dropped 7 bases and J dropped 3 bases, with 15 bases sitting between them. CDR3 amino acids: CASNNRRADTEAFF. The CDR3 bases are TGTGCCAGCAACAACAGAAGGGCGGACACTGAAGCTTTCTTT.

This clonotype was observed many times. The CDR3 here is CSAPGTGGYGYTF. Here the CDR3 DNA reads TGCAGTGCTCCCGGGACAGGGGGCTATGGCTACACCTTC. The V gene is TRBV20-1, the J gene TRBJ1-2, with 11 bases aligning to TRBD1. The length of the CDR3 is 13 residues. Germline V gene lookup returns CDR1 DFQATT and CDR2 SNEGSKA (reference sequence). The V and J ends lost 5 bases and 4 bases, in that order; junction bases with no gene match: 3.

This clonotype was counted a few times. The J gene is TRBJ1-2, the V gene TRBV20-1; a weak D match, TRBD1 (5 bases). The V end lost 6 bases, the J end lost 2 bases, and 16 bases lay between the germline ends. Germline V gives CDR1 DFQATT, CDR2 SNEGSKA (reference sequence). The CDR3 runs 14 residues. This CDR3 is CSASQAGTNYGYTF. Here the CDR3 DNA reads TGCAGTGCCAGTCAAGCAGGGACGAACTATGGCTACACCTTC.

In regard to this clonotype: Just one base apart from a much larger clone, this may be a read error. This chain uses TRBV20-1 with TRBJ2-7; unclear D gene. The V end lost 3 bases, the J end lost 1 base, and 13 bases lay between the germline ends. Germline CDR1 DFQATT, CDR2 SNEGSKA (reference sequence). This CDR3 region has 14 residues. The CDR3 protein is CSASHQARSYEQYF. The CDR3 nucleotides read TGCAGTGCTAGTCACCAGGCGCGGTCCTACGAGCAGTACTTC.

This clonotype came up a few times. The chain couples TRBV5-5 to TRBJ2-2; 8 bases fit TRBD1. J lost 1 base, V lost 4 bases, and 6 bases had no gene match. CDR3 length: 16 amino acids. Per the germline V gene, CDR1 is SGHKS and CDR2 is YYEKEE (reference sequence). DNA of the CDR3: TGTGCCAGCAGCCCGCAGGGGGCGCTGAACACCGGGGAGCTGTTTTTT. Translation gives CASSPQGALNTGELFF.

This clonotype was seen repeatedly, ten times or more. The chain couples TRBV20-1 to TRBJ1-1; D gene ambiguous. The CDR3 has 11 amino acids. CDR1 and CDR2 (germline): DFQATT, SNEGSKA (reference sequence). With 6 bases removed from V and 1 base from J, the gap between germline ends came to 6 bases. The CDR3 protein is CSAPGNTEAFF. CDR3 sequence (DNA): TGCAGTGCCCCGGGGAACACTGAAGCTTTCTTT.

V gene TRBV2 combines with J gene TRBJ2-2, with 8 bases that match TRBD2. Germline V gene lookup returns CDR1 SNHLY and CDR2 FYNNEI. The CDR3 extends over 16 amino acids. V lost 4 bases to trimming and J lost 6 bases; unmatched junction nucleotides: 10. The CDR3 nucleotides are TGTGCCAGCAGTGGGCAGAGCGGGGGCGCATCCGGGGAGCTGTTTTTT. The encoded protein is CASSGQSGGASGELFF.

In this sample, this clonotype turned up many times. The J gene is TRBJ1-5, the V gene TRBV6-1; perhaps TRBD1 as D (6 bases). Trimming cost V 6 bases and J 4 bases, with 10 bases left between them. Germline CDR1 reads MNHNS; CDR2 reads SASEGT. The CDR3 has 13 amino acids. The CDR3 is CASRDSGNQPQHF. Written as DNA, the CDR3 is TGTGCCAGCAGGGACAGCGGGAATCAGCCCCAGCATTTT.

Many counts were recorded for this clonotype. V is TRBV7-2 and J is TRBJ2-5; the D is unclear. This CDR3 contains 13 residues. V was cut by 3 bases and J by 2 bases, with 7 bases left in between. The germline V gene encodes CDR1 SGHTA and CDR2 FQGNSA. The CDR3 protein is CASSFGPQETQYF. The DNA of the CDR3 is TGTGCCAGCAGCTTTGGGCCTCAAGAGACCCAGTACTTC.

The chain recombines TRBV7-9 with TRBJ1-2; D is uncertain. V was cut by 5 bases and J by 6 bases, with 19 bases left in between. CDR1 SEHNR and CDR2 FQNEAQ come from the germline V gene (reference sequence). This CDR3 comprises 15 residues. CDR3: CASSLLVSEKDGYTF. In DNA form, the CDR3 reads TGTGCCAGCAGCCTTCTAGTATCGGAGAAGGATGGCTACACCTTC.

This clonotype was seen ten or more times. The chain uses TRBV20-1 and TRBJ2-7, with 9 bases aligning to TRBD1. Germline-derived CDR1 and CDR2 are DFQATT and SNEGSKA (reference sequence). V gave up 6 bases and J gave up 4 bases; unmatched junction bases: 7. This CDR3 spans 13 amino acids. CDR3 sequence: CSARQGEPYEQYF. The CDR3 DNA reads as TGCAGTGCAAGACAGGGGGAACCGTACGAGCAGTACTTC.

This clonotype was seen a few times. The V call is TRBV6-1, the J call TRBJ2-3; D is ambiguous. Germline CDR1 reads MNHNS; CDR2 reads SASEGT. This CDR3 has 13 amino acids. V lost 7 bases to trimming and J lost 4 bases, with 12 bases between them. CDR3 loop: CASKQGWADTQYF. CDR3 coding DNA: TGTGCCAGCAAGCAAGGATGGGCAGATACGCAGTATTTT.

The chain has TRBV5-5 and TRBJ1-1; D call uncertain. The ends were cut back, 1 base at V and 0 bases at J, with 7 bases in the middle. Germline loops: CDR1 SGHKS, CDR2 YYEKEE (reference sequence). This CDR3 has 14 residues. CDR3 loop: CASSLPRMNTEAFF. The CDR3 DNA sequence: TGTGCCAGCAGCTTGCCACGGATGAACACTGAAGCTTTCTTT.

This clonotype showed up just a few times. The V gene is TRBV6-5, the J gene TRBJ2-3; TRBD2 agrees at 13 bases. CDR3 size: 18 residues. After removal of 2 bases from V and 2 bases from J, the junction contained 7 bases not matched to a gene. Per germline, CDR1 MNHEY and CDR2 SVGAGI. The CDR3 DNA reads as TGTGCCAGCAGTTACCCCCCGGGACTAGCGGGATTCACAGATACGCAGTATTTT. It translates to CASSYPPGLAGFTDTQYF.

This clonotype was counted only a few times. The V and J genes are TRBV29-1 and TRBJ2-1; D is ambiguous. V dropped 4 bases and J dropped 9 bases, with 10 bases sitting between them. This CDR3 region has 11 residues. The germline V gene encodes CDR1 SQVTM and CDR2 ANQGSEA. The CDR3 DNA sequence: TGCAGCGTTGTAGTAGCAACTGAGCAGTTCTTC. Protein sequence: CSVVVATEQFF.

This clonotype was recorded a few times. The rearrangement links TRBV7-6 to TRBJ1-1; tentatively, D is TRBD1 (5 bases). The V and J ends lost 0 bases and 6 bases respectively, with 17 bases between them. The CDR3 spans 16 residues. CDR1 and CDR2 from the germline V gene are SGHVS and FNYEAQ. CDR3 nucleotides: TGTGCCAGCAGCTTAGCCTGGGGGAGGGAGACGGCTGAAGCTTTCTTT. The encoded protein is CASSLAWGRETAEAFF.

This rearrangement joins TRBV4-2 to TRBJ1-1; the D gene is possibly TRBD1 (6 bases). This CDR3 has 15 amino acids. The ends were cut back, 1 base at V and 4 bases at J, with 13 bases in the middle. Germline V gene sequence: CDR1 LGHNA, CDR2 YNFKEQ. The CDR3 nucleotides read TGTGCCAGCAGCCAAGTTTCCAGGGGCTCCACTGAAGCTTTCTTT. This encodes CASSQVSRGSTEAFF.

This clonotype showed up many times. The chain uses TRBV27 and TRBJ2-1, with TRBD2 identical over 7 bases. This CDR3 comprises 16 residues. Germline CDR1 MNHEY, CDR2 SMNVEV (reference sequence). V lost 3 bases, J lost 2 bases, and 7 bases stayed unmatched. The CDR3 protein is CASSFTPGGAYNEQFF. The DNA for the CDR3 is TGTGCCAGCAGTTTCACCCCTGGGGGGGCCTACAATGAGCAGTTCTTC.

CDR3 bases: TGTGCCAGCAGCCAAGAACCCCAAGCCTTTTACGAGCAGTACGTC. Amino acid sequence: CASSQEPQAFYEQYV. The chain has TRBV3-1 and TRBJ2-7; the D is unclear. In germline, CDR1 is LGHDT, CDR2 YNNKEL (reference sequence). V gave up 0 bases and J gave up 4 bases, with 13 bases separating them. CDR3 size: 15 residues.

As concerns this clonotype: A read error may be the cause here, since a much bigger clone is one base away. The rearrangement joins TRBV29-1 to TRBJ2-7, with D possibly matching TRBD2 (6 bases). Germline CDR1 and CDR2: SQVTM and ANQGSEA. This CDR3 is 15 amino acids long. The CDR3 is CSVEVEGLRSYEPYF. DNA of the CDR3: TGCAGCGTTGAGGTGGAGGGTCTAAGGTCCTACGAGCCGTACTTC.

This clonotype was seen only a few times. The V gene is TRBV24-1, the J gene TRBJ2-5; the D call may be TRBD1 or TRBD2 (6 bases each). The CDR3 covers 16 residues. Germline CDR1 KGHDR, CDR2 SFDVKD. The V gene lost 5 bases and the J gene lost 0 bases, with 15 bases spanning the gap. The CDR3 here is CATSGGAGRDQETQYF. As DNA, the CDR3 is TGTGCCACCAGTGGGGGGGCAGGGCGTGACCAAGAGACCCAGTACTTC.

This clonotype was seen at least ten times. The chain carries TRBV12-3 or TRBV12-4 and TRBJ2-1; 8 bases align to TRBD1. Trimming took 6 bases from V and 5 from J; bases not matched to a gene: 12. The CDR3 runs to 16 residues. CDR3 DNA sequence: TGTGCCAGCAGCCTGGACAGGGTTGCGCCAAACAATGAGCAGTTCTTC. Its translation: CASSLDRVAPNNEQFF.

Only a few counts were recorded for this clonotype. CDR3: CASSQTGGVSYEQYV. The DNA for the CDR3 is TGTGCCAGCAGCCAGACAGGGGGCGTCTCCTACGAGCAGTACGTC. The chain carries TRBV28 and TRBJ2-7, with 10 bases matching TRBD1. The germline V gene has CDR1 MDHEN and CDR2 SYDVKM. The CDR3 runs 15 residues. The V and J ends lost 6 bases and 0 bases, in that order; junction bases with no gene match: 5.